The TCR beta chain described here comes from a study of blood T cells in healthy people across ages. Study overall: When template switching was applied, about one barcoded beta molecule was captured per two T cells. The study's findings and limits: Age brought a roughly linear fall in TCR beta diversity measured per million T cells.

Comments on this clonotype: Its target is not known.

A second PCR of 7 to 11 cycles used a sample-barcoded 5' primer and a J-beta primer mix. TCRdb analysed the 5' RACE reads with MiXCR anew, one entry per CDR3 protein. In the table there are fewer than 800,000 distinct CDR3 sequences, around 20% of which are singletons. Each sample yielded at least 6 micrograms of PBMC total RNA. The CDR3 is 18 residues long. Germline values: CDR1 LGHDT, CDR2 YNNKEL (reference sequence). The trim removed 4 bases at V and 0 bases at J, leaving 5 bases unmatched. The sequence derives from a man in his 70s in good health. Sequenced sample: blood. V is TRBV3-1 and J is TRBJ2-4, with 14 bases that match TRBD2. CDR3 coding DNA: TGTGCCAGCAGCCTAAGACTAGCGGGAGGGCTAGCCAAAAACATTCAGTACTTC. This gives the protein CASSLRLAGGLAKNIQYF. The full variable domain, with the rest looked up from reference TRBV3-1 and TRBJ2-4, is DTAVSQTPKYLVTQMGNDKSIKCEQNLGHDTMYWYKQDSKKFLKIMFSYNNKELIINETVPNRFSPKSPDKAHLNLHINSLELGDSAVYFCASSLRLAGGLAKNIQYFGAGTRLSVL.